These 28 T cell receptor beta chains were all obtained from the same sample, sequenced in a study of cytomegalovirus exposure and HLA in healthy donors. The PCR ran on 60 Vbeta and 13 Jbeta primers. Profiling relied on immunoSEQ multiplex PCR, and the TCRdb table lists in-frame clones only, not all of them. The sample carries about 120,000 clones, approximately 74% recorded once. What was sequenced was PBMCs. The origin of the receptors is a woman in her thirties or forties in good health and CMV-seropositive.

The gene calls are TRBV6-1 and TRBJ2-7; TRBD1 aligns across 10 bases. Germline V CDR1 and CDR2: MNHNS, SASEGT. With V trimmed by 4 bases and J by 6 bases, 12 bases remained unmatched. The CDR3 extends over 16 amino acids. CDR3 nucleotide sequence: TGTGCCAGCAGTGGACAGGGGGCGCGGGGAGGTCGCGAGCAGTACTTC. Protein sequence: CASSGQGARGGREQYF.

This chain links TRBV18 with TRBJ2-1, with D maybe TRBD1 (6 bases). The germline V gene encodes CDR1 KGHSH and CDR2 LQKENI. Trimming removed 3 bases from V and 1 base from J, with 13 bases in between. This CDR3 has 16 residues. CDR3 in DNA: TGTGCCAGCTCACCCGGCACACAGGGATCCTACAATGAGCAGTTCTTC. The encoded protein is CASSPGTQGSYNEQFF.

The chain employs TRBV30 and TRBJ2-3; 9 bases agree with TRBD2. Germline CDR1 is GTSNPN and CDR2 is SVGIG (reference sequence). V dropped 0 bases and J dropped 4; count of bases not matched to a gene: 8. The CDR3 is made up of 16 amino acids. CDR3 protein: CAWSVGAGGLSDTQYF. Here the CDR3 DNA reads TGTGCCTGGAGTGTAGGAGCGGGGGGTTTATCAGATACGCAGTATTTT.

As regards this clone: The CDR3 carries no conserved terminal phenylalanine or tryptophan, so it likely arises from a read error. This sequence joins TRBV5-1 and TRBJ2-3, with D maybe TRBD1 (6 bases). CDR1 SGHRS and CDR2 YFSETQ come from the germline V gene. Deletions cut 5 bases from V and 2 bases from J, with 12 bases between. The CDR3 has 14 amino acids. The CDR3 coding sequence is TGCGCCAGCAGACAGGGACCGGACACAGATACGCAGTATCTT. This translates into CASRQGPDTDTQYL.

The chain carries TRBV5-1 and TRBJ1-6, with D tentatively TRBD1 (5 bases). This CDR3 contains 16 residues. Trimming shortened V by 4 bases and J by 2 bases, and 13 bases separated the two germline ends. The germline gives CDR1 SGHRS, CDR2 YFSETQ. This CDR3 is CASSVSGGAYNSPLHF. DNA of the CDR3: TGCGCCAGCAGCGTTAGCGGGGGTGCCTATAATTCACCCCTCCACTTT.

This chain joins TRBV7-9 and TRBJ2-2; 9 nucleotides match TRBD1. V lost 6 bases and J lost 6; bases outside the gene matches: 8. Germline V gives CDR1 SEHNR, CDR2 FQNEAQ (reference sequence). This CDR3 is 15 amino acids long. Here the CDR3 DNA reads TGTGCCAGCAGGGCCGGGACAGGGATTTCCGGGGAGCTGTTTTTT. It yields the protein CASRAGTGISGELFF.

CDR3 sequence: CASSSGLAGRNTDTQYF. CDR3 nucleotide sequence: TGTGCCAGCAGCTCGGGACTAGCGGGGAGAAATACAGATACGCAGTATTTT. This sequence joins TRBV7-9 and TRBJ2-3; 13 bases fit TRBD2. The V and J ends lost 4 bases and 3 bases, in that order; junction bases with no gene match: 7. Germline CDR1 reads SEHNR; CDR2 reads FQNEAQ (reference sequence). This CDR3 region has 17 residues. Full variable domain (missing parts from reference TRBV7-9 and TRBJ2-3): DTGVSQNPRHKITKRGQNVTFRCDPISEHNRLYWYRQTLGQGPEFLTYFQNEAQLEKSRLLSDRFSAERPKGSFSTLEIQRTEQGDSAMYLCASSSGLAGRNTDTQYFGPGTRLTVL.

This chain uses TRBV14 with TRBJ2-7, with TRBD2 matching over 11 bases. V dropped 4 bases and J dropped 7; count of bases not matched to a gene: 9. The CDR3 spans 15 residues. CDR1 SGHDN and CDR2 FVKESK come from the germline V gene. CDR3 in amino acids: CASSPRLAGNGEQYF. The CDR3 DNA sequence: TGTGCCAGCAGCCCGAGACTAGCGGGGAATGGGGAGCAGTACTTC.

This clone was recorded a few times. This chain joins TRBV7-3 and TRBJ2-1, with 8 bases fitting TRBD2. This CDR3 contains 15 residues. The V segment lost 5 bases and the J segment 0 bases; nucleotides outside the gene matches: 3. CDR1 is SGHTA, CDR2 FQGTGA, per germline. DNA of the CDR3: TGTGCCAGCAGCGATACTAGCGGCTCCTACAATGAGCAGTTCTTC. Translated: CASSDTSGSYNEQFF.

CDR3 coding DNA: TGTGCCAGCAGCCGGACTGGTTTCCGAAATGAAAAACTGTTTTTT. Protein product: CASSRTGFRNEKLFF. The rearrangement joins TRBV7-9 to TRBJ1-4; D not certain. CDR3 length: 15 residues. Germline CDR1 is SEHNR and CDR2 is FQNEAQ (reference sequence). Trimming left V 5 bases short and J 5 bases short, with 15 bases between.

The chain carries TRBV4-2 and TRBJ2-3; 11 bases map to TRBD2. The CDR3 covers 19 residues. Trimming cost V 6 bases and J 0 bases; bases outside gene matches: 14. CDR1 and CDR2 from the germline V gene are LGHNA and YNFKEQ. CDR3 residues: CASRALSGTSGSSTDTQYF. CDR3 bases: TGTGCCAGCAGGGCTTTATCGGGGACTAGCGGCTCTAGCACAGATACGCAGTATTTT.

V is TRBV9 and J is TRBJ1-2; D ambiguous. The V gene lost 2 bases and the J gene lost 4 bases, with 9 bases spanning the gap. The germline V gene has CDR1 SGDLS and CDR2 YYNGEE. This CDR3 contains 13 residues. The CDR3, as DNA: TGTGCCAGCAGCGTCCCGGGGAGCTATGGCTACACCTTC. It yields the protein CASSVPGSYGYTF. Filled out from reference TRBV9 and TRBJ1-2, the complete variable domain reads DSGVTQTPKHLITATGQRVTLRCSPRSGDLSVYWYQQSLDQGLQFLIQYYNGEERAKGNILERFSAQQFPDLHSELNLSSLELGDSALYFCASSVPGSYGYTFGSGTRLTVV.

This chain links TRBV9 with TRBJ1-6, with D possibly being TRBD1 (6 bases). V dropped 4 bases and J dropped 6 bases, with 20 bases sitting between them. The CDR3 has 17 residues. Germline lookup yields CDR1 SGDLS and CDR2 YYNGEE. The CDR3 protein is CASSPLTNTGLNSPLHF. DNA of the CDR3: TGTGCCAGCAGCCCACTCACCAATACAGGGCTTAATTCACCCCTCCACTTT.

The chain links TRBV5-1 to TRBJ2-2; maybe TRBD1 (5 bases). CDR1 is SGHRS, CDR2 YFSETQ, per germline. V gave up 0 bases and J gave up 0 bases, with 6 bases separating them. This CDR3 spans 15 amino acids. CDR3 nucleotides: TGCGCCAGCAGCTTGGCAGGGACGAACACCGGGGAGCTGTTTTTT. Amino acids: CASSLAGTNTGELFF. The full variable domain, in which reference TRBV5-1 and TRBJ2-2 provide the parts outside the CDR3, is KAGVTQTPRYLIKTRGQQVTLSCSPISGHRSVSWYQQTPGQGLQFLFEYFSETQRNKGNFPGRFSGRQFSNSRSEMNVSTLELGDSALYLCASSLAGTNTGELFFGEGSRLTVL.

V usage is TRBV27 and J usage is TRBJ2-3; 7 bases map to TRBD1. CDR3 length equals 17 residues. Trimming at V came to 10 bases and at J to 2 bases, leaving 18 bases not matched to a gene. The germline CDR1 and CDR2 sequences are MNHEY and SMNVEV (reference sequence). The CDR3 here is CANSTGYRGQLTDTQYF. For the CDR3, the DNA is TGTGCCAACTCGACCGGCTACAGGGGACAGCTCACAGATACGCAGTATTTT.

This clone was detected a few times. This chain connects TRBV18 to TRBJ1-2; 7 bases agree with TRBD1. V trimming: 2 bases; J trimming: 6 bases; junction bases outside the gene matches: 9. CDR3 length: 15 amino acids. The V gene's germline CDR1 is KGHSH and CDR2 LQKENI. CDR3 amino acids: CASSPRQGLLDGYTF. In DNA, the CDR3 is TGTGCCAGCTCACCAAGACAGGGATTGTTGGATGGCTACACCTTC.

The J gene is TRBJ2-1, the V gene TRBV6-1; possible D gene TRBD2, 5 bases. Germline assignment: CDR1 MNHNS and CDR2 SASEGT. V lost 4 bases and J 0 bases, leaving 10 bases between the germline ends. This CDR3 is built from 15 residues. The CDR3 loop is CASSVDSSSYNEQFF. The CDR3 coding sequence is TGTGCCAGCAGTGTGGACTCTAGCTCCTACAATGAGCAGTTCTTC.

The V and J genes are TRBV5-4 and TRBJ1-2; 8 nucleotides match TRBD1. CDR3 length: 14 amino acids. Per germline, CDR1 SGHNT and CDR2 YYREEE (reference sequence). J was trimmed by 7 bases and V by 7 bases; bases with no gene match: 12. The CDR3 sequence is CASGSQTGEAGYTF. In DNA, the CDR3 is TGTGCCAGCGGCTCCCAGACAGGGGAGGCTGGCTACACCTTC.

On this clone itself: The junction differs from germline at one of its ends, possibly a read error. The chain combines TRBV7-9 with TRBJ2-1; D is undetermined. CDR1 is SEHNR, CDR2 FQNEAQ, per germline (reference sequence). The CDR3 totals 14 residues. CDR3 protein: CSSSLSISYNEQFF. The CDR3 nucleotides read TGTTCCAGCAGCTTGAGTATCTCCTACAATGAGCAGTTCTTC.

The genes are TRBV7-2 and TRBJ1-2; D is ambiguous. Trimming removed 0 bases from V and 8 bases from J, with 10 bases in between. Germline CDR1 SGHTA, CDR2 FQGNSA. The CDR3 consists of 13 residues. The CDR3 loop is CASSLARYSGYTF. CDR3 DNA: TGTGCCAGCAGCTTAGCGCGATACTCGGGCTACACCTTC.

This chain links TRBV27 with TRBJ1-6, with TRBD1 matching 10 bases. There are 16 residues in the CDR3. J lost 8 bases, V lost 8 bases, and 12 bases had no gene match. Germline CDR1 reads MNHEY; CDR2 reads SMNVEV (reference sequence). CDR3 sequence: CASAVSPGQGHSPLHF. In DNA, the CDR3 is TGTGCCAGCGCAGTCTCCCCGGGACAGGGGCATTCACCCCTCCACTTT.

The CDR3 loop reads CASSRGEKLFF. DNA of the CDR3: TGCGCCAGCAGTAGAGGAGAAAAACTGTTTTTT. The genes are TRBV5-1 and TRBJ1-4, with D hard to call. The V end was cut by 5 bases, the J end by 8 bases, with 7 bases between. The CDR3 is 11 residues long. From germline, CDR1 is SGHRS and CDR2 YFSETQ.

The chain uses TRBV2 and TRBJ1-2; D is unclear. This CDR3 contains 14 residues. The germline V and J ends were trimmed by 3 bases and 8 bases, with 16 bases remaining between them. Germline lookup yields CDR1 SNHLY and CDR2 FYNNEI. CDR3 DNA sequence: TGTGCCAGCAGTGACCACTCCTCCCATTGGGGCTACACCTTC. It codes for CASSDHSSHWGYTF.

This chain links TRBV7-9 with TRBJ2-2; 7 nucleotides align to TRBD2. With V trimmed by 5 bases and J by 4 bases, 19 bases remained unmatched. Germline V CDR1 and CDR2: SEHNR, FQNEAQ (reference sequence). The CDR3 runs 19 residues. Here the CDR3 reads CASSRRLAVRVGVTGELFF. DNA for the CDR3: TGTGCCAGCAGCCGGCGACTAGCTGTACGTGTTGGGGTCACCGGGGAGCTGTTTTTT.

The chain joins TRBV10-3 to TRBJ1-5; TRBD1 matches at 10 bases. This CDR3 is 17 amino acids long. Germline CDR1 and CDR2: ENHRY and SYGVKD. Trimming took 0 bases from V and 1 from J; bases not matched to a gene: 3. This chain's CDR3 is CAISESGTGASNQPQHF. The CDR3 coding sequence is TGTGCCATCAGTGAGTCAGGGACAGGGGCGAGCAATCAGCCCCAGCATTTT.

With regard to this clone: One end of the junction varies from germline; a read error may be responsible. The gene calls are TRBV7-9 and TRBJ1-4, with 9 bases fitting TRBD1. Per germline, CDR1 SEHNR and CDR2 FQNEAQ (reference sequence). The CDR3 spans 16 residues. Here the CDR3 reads CSSSLTGGDRREKLFF. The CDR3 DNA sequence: TGTTCCAGCAGCCTAACAGGGGGCGACCGACGGGAAAAACTGTTTTTT.

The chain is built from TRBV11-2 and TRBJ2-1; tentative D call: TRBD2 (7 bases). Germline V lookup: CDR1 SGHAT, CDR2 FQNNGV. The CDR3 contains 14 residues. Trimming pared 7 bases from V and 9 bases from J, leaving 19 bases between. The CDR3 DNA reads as TGTGCCAGCACCCGGACAGCGGGGAATGGTGAGCAGTTCTTC. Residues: CASTRTAGNGEQFF.

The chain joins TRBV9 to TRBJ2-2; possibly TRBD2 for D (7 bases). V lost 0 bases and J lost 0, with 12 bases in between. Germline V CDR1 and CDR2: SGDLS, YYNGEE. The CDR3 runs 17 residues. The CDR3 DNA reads TGTGCCAGCAGCGTAGCGGGGGGCCAAGCGAACACCGGGGAGCTGTTTTTT. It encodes CASSVAGGQANTGELFF.